Sequencing of this T cell receptor beta chain was carried out in a study of blood T cells in healthy people across ages. Whole-study results and caveats: Across the age range, TCR beta diversity per million T cells fell in a roughly linear way.

Germline assignment: CDR1 MNHEY and CDR2 SMNVEV (reference sequence). V was clipped by 4 bases and J by 8 bases; unmatched bases: 9. The CDR3 covers 14 residues. A sample-barcoded 5' primer and a J-beta primer mix were used in a second PCR of about 6 to 11 cycles. TCRdb called the 5' RACE reads again in MiXCR, with one record for every CDR3 protein. The sample lists roughly 1.4 million distinct CDR3 sequences; approximately 59% were seen once. For every donor, a draw yielded 7.5 to 10 milliliters of peripheral blood. About this clonotype itself: The antigen is not known.

Material for sequencing was blood. The origin of this receptor is a man younger than 30 in good health. The J gene is TRBJ1-2, the V gene TRBV27; 8 nucleotides agree with TRBD1. The CDR3 region has the DNA TGTGCCAGCAGTTCGCTCCAGGGGGCAAGAGGCTACACCTTC. Protein sequence: CASSSLQGARGYTF.